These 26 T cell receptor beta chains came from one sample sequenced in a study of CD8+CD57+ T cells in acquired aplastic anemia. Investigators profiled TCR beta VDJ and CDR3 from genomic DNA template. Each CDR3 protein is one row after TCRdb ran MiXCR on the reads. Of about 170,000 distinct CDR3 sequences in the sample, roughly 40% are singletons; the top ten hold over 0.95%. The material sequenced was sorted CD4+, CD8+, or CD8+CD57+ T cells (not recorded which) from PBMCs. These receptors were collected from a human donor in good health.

CDR3 sequence: CAWKVDSQNTGELFF. The CDR3 DNA reads as TGTGCCTGGAAGGTCGACAGCCAGAACACCGGGGAGCTGTTTTTT. The chain recombines TRBV30 with TRBJ2-2; D is perhaps TRBD1 (5 bases). With 4 bases removed from V and 1 base from J, the gap between germline ends came to 13 bases. Germline loops: CDR1 GTSNPN, CDR2 SVGIG (reference sequence). The CDR3 covers 15 residues.

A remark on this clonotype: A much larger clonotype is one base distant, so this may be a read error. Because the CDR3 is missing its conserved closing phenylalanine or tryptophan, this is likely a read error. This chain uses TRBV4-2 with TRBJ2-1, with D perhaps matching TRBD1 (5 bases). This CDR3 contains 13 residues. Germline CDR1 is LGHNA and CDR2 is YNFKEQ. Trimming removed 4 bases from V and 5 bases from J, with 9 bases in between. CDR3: CASSLTANNEQFC. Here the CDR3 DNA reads TGTGCCAGCAGCCTGACAGCAAACAATGAGCAGTTCTGC.

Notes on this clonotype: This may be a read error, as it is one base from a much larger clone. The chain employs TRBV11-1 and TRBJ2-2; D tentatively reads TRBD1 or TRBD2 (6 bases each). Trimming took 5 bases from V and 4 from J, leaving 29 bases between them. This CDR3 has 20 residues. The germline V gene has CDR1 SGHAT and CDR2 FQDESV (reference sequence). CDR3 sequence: CASSGARRWGALIPTGELFF. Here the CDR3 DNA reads TGTGCCAGCAGCGGGGCTAGGCGGTGGGGGGCCCTGATTCCCACCGGGGAGCTGTTTTTT.

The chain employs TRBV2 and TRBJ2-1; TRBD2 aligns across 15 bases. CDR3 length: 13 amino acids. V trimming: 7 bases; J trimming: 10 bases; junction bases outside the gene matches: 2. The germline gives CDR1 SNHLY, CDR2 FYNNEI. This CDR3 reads CASKGLAGGEQFF. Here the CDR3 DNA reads TGTGCCAGCAAAGGACTAGCGGGAGGGGAGCAGTTCTTC.

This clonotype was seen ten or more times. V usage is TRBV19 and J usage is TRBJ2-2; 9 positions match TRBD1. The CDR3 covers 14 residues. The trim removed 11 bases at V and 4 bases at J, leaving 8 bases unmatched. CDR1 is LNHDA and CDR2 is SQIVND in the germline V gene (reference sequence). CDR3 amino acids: CACNRGRVTGELFF. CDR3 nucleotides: TGTGCCTGCAACAGGGGGCGAGTCACCGGGGAGCTGTTTTTT.

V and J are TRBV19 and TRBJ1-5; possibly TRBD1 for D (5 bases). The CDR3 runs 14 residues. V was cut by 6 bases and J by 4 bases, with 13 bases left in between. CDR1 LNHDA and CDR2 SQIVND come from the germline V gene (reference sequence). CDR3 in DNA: TGTGCCAGTAGATACACGGGGGGGAATCAGCCCCAGCATTTT. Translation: CASRYTGGNQPQHF.

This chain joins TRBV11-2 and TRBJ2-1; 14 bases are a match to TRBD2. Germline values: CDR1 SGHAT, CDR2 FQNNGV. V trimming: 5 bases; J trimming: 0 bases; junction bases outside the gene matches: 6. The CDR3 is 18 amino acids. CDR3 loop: CASSPGLAGVLSYNEQFF. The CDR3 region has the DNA TGTGCCAGCAGCCCGGGACTAGCGGGAGTCCTCTCCTACAATGAGCAGTTCTTC.

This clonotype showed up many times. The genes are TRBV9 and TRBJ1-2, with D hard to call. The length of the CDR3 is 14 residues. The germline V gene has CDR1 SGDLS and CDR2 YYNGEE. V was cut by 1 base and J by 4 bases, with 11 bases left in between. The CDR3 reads CASSVLPGSYGYTF. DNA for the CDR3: TGTGCCAGCAGCGTACTTCCGGGGTCCTATGGCTACACCTTC.

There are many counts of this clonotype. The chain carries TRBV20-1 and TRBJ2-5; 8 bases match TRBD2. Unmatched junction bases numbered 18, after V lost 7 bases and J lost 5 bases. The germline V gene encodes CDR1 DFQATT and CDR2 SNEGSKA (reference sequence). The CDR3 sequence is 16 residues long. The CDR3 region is CSGGSGGSRRGETQYF. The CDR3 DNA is TGCAGTGGAGGGAGCGGGGGTAGTAGGAGAGGGGAGACCCAGTACTTC.

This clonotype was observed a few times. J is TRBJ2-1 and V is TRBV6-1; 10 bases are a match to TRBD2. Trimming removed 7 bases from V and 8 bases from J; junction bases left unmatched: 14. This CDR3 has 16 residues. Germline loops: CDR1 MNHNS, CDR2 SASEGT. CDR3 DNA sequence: TGTGCCAGCAACGACCCAGCGGGGGGGCCGTGGGATGAGCAGTTCTTC. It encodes CASNDPAGGPWDEQFF.

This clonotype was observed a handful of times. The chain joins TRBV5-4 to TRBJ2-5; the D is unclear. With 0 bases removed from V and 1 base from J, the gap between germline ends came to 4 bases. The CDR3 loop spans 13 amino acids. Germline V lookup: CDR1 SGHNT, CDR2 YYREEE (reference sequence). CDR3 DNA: TGTGCCAGCAGCTTGGACGGCCAAGAGACCCAGTACTTC. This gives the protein CASSLDGQETQYF. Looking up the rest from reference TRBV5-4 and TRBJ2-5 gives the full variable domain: ETGVTQSPTHLIKTRGQQVTLRCSSQSGHNTVSWYQQALGQGPQFIFQYYREEENGRGNFPPRFSGLQFPNYSSELNVNALELDDSALYLCASSLDGQETQYFGPGTRLLVL.

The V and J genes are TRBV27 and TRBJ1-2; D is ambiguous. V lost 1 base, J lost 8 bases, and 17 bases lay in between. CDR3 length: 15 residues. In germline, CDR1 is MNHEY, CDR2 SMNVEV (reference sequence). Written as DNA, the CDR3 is TGTGCCAGCAGTTTATTCGACGGGTCTGGATCCGGCTACACCTTC. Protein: CASSLFDGSGSGYTF.

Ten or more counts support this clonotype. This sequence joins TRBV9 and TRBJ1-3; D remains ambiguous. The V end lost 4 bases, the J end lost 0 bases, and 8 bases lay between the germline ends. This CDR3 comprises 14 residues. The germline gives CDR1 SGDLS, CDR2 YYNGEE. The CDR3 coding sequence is TGTGCCAGCAGCCGCACCAGCTCTGGAAACACCATATATTTT. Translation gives CASSRTSSGNTIYF.

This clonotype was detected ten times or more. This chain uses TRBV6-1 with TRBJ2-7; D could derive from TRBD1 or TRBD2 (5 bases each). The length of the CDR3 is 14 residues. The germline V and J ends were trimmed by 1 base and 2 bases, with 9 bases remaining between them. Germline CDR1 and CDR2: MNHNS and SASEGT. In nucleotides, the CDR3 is TGTGCCAGCAGTGAAGGTCGAGGGGCCTACGAGCAGTACTTC. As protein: CASSEGRGAYEQYF.

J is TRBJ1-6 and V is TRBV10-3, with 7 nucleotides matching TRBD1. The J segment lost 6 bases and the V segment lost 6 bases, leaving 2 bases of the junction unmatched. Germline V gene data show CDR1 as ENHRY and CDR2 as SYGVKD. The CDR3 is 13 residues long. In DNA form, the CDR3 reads TGTGCCATCAGAGGGACAGCTAATTCACCCCTCCACTTT. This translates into CAIRGTANSPLHF.

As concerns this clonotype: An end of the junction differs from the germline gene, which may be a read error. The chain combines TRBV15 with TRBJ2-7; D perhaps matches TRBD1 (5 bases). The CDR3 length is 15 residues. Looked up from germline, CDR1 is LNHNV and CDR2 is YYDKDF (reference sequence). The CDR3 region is CATRGEGQGFYEQHF. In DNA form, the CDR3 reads TGTGCCACCAGAGGGGAAGGGCAGGGTTTCTACGAGCAGCACTTC.

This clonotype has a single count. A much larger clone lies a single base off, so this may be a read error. This CDR3 is CASRRAGRGEAFF. The CDR3 DNA is TGTGCCAGCAGGCGCGCGGGCAGGGGAGAAGCTTTCTTT. V usage is TRBV14 and J usage is TRBJ1-1; tentatively, D is TRBD1 (6 bases). CDR1 SGHDN and CDR2 FVKESK come from the germline V gene. The V and J ends lost 6 bases and 8 bases respectively, with 16 bases between them. This CDR3 region has 13 residues.

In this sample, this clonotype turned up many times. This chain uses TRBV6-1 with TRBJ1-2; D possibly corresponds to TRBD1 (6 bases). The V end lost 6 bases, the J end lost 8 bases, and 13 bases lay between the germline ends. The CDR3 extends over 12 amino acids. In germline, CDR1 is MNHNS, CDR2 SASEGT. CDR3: CASSPQGGGYTF. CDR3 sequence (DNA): TGTGCCAGCAGCCCACAGGGCGGCGGCTACACCTTC.

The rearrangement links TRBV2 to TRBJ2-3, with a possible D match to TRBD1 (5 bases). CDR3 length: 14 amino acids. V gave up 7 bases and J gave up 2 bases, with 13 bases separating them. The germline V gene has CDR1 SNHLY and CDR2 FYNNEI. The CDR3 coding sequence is TGTGCCAGCATCAGGGCGGAGACCACAGATACGCAGTATTTT. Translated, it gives CASIRAETTDTQYF.

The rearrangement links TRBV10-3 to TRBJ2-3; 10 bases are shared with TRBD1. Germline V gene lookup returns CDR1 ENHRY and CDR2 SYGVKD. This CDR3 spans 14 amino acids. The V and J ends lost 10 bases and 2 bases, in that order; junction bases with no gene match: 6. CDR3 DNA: TGTGCCACCGTGGACAGGGGGTACACAGATACGCAGTATTTT. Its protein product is CATVDRGYTDTQYF.

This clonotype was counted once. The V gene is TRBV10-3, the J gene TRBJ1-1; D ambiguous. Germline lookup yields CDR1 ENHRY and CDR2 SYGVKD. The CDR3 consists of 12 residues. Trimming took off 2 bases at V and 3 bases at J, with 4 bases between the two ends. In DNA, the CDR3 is TGTGCCATCAGTGAGACAGACACTGAAGCTTTCTTT. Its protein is CAISETDTEAFF.

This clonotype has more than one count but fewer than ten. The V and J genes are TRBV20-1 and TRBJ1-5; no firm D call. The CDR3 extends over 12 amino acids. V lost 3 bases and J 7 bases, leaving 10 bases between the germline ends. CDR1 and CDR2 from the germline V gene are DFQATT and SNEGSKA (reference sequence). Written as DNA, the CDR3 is TGCAGTGCTAGGAGTGGCGTGCAGCCCCAGCATTTT. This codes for CSARSGVQPQHF.

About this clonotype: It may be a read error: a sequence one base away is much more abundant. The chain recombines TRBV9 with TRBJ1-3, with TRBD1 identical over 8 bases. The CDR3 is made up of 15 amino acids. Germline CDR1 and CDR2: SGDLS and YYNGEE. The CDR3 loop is CASSAGQGAGNAIYF. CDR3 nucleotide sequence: TGTGCCAGCAGCGCCGGACAGGGCGCTGGAAACGCCATATATTTT.

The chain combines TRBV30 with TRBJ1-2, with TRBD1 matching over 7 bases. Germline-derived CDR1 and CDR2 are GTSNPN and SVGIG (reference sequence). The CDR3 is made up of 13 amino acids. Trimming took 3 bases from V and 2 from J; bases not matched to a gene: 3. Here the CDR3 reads CAWRTGMNYGYTF. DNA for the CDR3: TGTGCCTGGAGGACAGGGATGAACTATGGCTACACCTTC.

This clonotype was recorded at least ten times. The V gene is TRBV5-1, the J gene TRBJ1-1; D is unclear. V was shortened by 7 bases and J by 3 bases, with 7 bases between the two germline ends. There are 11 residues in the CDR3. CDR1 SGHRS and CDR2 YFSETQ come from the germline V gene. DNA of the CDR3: TGCGCCAGCCAGGATCACACTGAAGCTTTCTTT. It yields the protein CASQDHTEAFF.

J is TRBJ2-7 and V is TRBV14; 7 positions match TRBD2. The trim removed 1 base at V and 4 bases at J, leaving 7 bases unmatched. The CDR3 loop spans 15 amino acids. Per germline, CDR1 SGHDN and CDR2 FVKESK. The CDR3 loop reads CASSQGGGSLYEQYF. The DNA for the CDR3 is TGTGCCAGCAGCCAAGGGGGCGGGAGCTTATACGAGCAGTACTTC.